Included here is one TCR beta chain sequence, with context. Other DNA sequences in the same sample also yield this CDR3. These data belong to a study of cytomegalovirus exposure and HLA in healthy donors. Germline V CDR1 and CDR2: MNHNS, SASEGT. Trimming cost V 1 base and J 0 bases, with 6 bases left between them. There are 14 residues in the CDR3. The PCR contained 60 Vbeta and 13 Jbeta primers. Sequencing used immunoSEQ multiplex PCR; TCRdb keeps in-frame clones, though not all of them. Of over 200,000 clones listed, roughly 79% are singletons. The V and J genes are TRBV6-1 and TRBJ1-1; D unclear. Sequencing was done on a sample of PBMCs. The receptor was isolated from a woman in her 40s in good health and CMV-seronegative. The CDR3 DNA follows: TGTGCCAGCAGTGAAGACCGGGTGAACACTGAAGCTTTCTTT. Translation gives CASSEDRVNTEAFF.